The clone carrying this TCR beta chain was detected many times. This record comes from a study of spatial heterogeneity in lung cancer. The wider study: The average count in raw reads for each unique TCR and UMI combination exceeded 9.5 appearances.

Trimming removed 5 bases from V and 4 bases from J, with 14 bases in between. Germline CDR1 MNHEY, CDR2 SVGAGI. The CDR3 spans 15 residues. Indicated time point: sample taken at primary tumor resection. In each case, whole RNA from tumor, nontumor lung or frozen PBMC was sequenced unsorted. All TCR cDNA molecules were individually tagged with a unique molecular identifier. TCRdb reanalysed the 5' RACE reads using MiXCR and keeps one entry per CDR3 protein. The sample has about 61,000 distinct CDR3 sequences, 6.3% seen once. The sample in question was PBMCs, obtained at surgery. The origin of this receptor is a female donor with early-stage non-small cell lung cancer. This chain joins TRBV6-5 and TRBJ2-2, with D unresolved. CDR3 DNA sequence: TGTGCCAGCAGTACCGCCAAAGGTTTCACCGGGGAGCTGTTTTTT. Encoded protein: CASSTAKGFTGELFF.